Below, 29 T cell receptor beta chains from the same sample are listed, as sequenced in a study of blood T cell repertoires in COVID-19. Clones were read by immunoSEQ multiplex PCR, and TCRdb kept only the in-frame ones, dropping some. This sample has more than 110,000 clones, with roughly 83% found just once. Material: PBMCs or T cells enriched from blood (not recorded which). These receptors all stem from a man between 35 and 55 years old with acute COVID-19.

This clone appeared a few times. CDR3 DNA: TGTGCCAGCAGTGGGGCCACAGGGGCAAAGAATGAAAAACTGTTTTTT. Its protein is CASSGATGAKNEKLFF. This chain uses TRBV2 with TRBJ1-4; 7 nucleotides agree with TRBD1. The germline V gene has CDR1 SNHLY and CDR2 FYNNEI. Germline trimming cut 4 bases from V and 5 bases from J; bases unmatched to any gene: 10. The CDR3 loop spans 16 amino acids.

The sample holds one count of this clone. The chain joins TRBV12-3 or TRBV12-4 to TRBJ2-2; D might be TRBD2 (7 bases). V gave up 8 bases and J gave up 4 bases, with 8 bases separating them. The CDR3 sequence is 12 residues long. The CDR3 here is CASGGATGELFF. In nucleotides, the CDR3 is TGTGCCAGCGGGGGGGCCACCGGGGAGCTGTTTTTT.

The rearrangement joins TRBV24-1 to TRBJ1-2; D remains ambiguous. The CDR3 extends over 14 amino acids. Germline values: CDR1 KGHDR, CDR2 SFDVKD. V was trimmed by 9 bases and J by 4 bases, leaving 17 bases between them. CDR3 in amino acids: CATPPSSPGYGYTF. Written as DNA, the CDR3 is TGTGCCACCCCCCCCTCGTCCCCAGGCTATGGCTACACCTTC.

The gene calls are TRBV6-2 or TRBV6-3 and TRBJ1-1; no reliable D call. The CDR3 has 15 amino acids. V lost 0 bases, J lost 3 bases, and 11 bases lay in between. The germline CDR1 and CDR2 sequences are MNHEY and SVGEGT. CDR3 DNA: TGTGCCAGCAGTTACTCGCTAGTCGGGGACACTGAAGCTTTCTTT. It translates to CASSYSLVGDTEAFF.

The chain is built from TRBV7-9 and TRBJ2-7, with 12 bases lining up with TRBD2. CDR3 length equals 13 residues. Germline values: CDR1 SEHNR, CDR2 FQNEAQ (reference sequence). V dropped 5 bases and J dropped 12; count of bases not matched to a gene: 8. The DNA for the CDR3 is TGTGCCAGCAGCCCGGGACTAGCGGGCCTGTCGTACTTC. Amino acid sequence: CASSPGLAGLSYF.

The chain combines TRBV7-2 with TRBJ1-1, with 7 bases identical to TRBD1. CDR3 length equals 14 residues. The germline CDR1 and CDR2 sequences are SGHTA and FQGNSA. The V and J ends lost 5 bases and 4 bases, in that order; junction bases with no gene match: 7. The CDR3 coding sequence is TGTGCCAGCAGCCAGACAGGGTCGGGCACTGAAGCTTTCTTT. Translating gives CASSQTGSGTEAFF.

This chain connects TRBV4-3 to TRBJ2-5; 8 positions match TRBD1. With V trimmed by 0 bases and J by 4 bases, 1 base remained unmatched. Per the germline V gene, CDR1 is LGHNA and CDR2 is YSLEER. The CDR3 totals 14 residues. The CDR3 DNA reads TGCGCCAGCAGCCAAGACAGGGGGCCAGAGACCCAGTACTTC. Protein sequence: CASSQDRGPETQYF.

The V call is TRBV27, the J call TRBJ1-2; maybe TRBD1 (5 bases). Trimming pared 6 bases from V and 4 bases from J, leaving 18 bases between. The CDR3 is made up of 15 amino acids. CDR1 MNHEY and CDR2 SMNVEV come from the germline V gene (reference sequence). CDR3 region: CASSPGRGVAYGYTF. The CDR3, as DNA: TGTGCCAGCAGCCCAGGGCGGGGGGTGGCCTATGGCTACACCTTC.

V is TRBV30 and J is TRBJ2-1; TRBD2 matches 9 bases. The CDR3 has 13 residues. CDR1 and CDR2 from the germline V gene are GTSNPN and SVGIG (reference sequence). The V gene end was trimmed by 5 bases and the J gene end by 9 bases; junction bases not matched to a gene: 8. CDR3 loop: CAWAGTSSTEQFF. In nucleotides, the CDR3 is TGTGCCTGGGCCGGGACTAGCTCTACTGAGCAGTTCTTC.

This chain joins TRBV27 and TRBJ2-3; 12 bases align to TRBD2. Trimming took 8 bases from V and 6 from J; bases not matched to a gene: 15. The CDR3 is made up of 17 amino acids. Germline-derived CDR1 and CDR2 are MNHEY and SMNVEV (reference sequence). The CDR3 here is CASRSGLAGARVDTQYF. CDR3 sequence (DNA): TGTGCCAGCCGCTCGGGACTAGCGGGCGCACGGGTTGATACGCAGTATTTT.

The chain combines TRBV5-1 with TRBJ2-5; 8 bases are shared with TRBD2. The CDR3 extends over 13 amino acids. J was trimmed by 3 bases and V by 6 bases; bases with no gene match: 4. In germline, CDR1 is SGHRS, CDR2 YFSETQ. CDR3 protein: CASNLGGEETQYF. For the CDR3, the DNA is TGCGCCAGCAACCTCGGGGGGGAAGAGACCCAGTACTTC.

The chain joins TRBV19 to TRBJ1-1; TRBD1 matches 10 bases. Germline assignment: CDR1 LNHDA and CDR2 SQIVND (reference sequence). The CDR3 spans 15 residues. V trimming: 5 bases; J trimming: 3 bases; junction bases outside the gene matches: 6. CDR3 residues: CASSPRTGGDTEAFF. The CDR3 nucleotides read TGTGCCAGTAGTCCCAGGACAGGGGGGGACACTGAAGCTTTCTTT.

The chain carries TRBV27 and TRBJ2-7; maybe TRBD1 (6 bases). This CDR3 contains 15 residues. V gave up 2 bases and J gave up 2 bases, with 13 bases separating them. Per the germline V gene, CDR1 is MNHEY and CDR2 is SMNVEV (reference sequence). The CDR3 protein is CASSLERDIPYEQYF. CDR3 nucleotide sequence: TGTGCCAGCAGTTTAGAGAGGGACATCCCCTACGAGCAGTACTTC.

In regard to this clone: The sample contains more than one DNA sequence encoding this CDR3. The chain combines TRBV7-2 with TRBJ2-7; 9 bases are a match to TRBD1. V trimming: 5 bases; J trimming: 2 bases; junction bases outside the gene matches: 4. This CDR3 contains 14 residues. Germline values: CDR1 SGHTA, CDR2 FQGNSA. The CDR3 DNA is TGTGCCAGCAGCAACCGGGACAGGGCCTACGAGCAGTACTTC. Protein sequence: CASSNRDRAYEQYF.

The chain employs TRBV9 and TRBJ1-2, with a possible D match to TRBD1 (5 bases). Trimming shortened V by 0 bases and J by 4 bases, and 13 bases separated the two germline ends. Germline CDR1 SGDLS, CDR2 YYNGEE. The CDR3 is made up of 15 amino acids. The CDR3 DNA is TGTGCCAGCAGCGTAGGGGGCAGCGAAATCTATGGCTACACCTTC. This encodes CASSVGGSEIYGYTF.

V and J are TRBV9 and TRBJ2-1; D possibly corresponds to TRBD1 (6 bases). The CDR3 runs to 15 residues. Per germline, CDR1 SGDLS and CDR2 YYNGEE. V lost 4 bases and J 2 bases, leaving 13 bases between the germline ends. CDR3 amino acids: CASSTDRLPYNEQFF. The CDR3 coding sequence is TGTGCCAGCAGCACCGACAGGTTACCCTACAATGAGCAGTTCTTC.

This chain links TRBV29-1 with TRBJ2-1; 8 bases match TRBD1. The junction had 4 bases not matched to a gene; V was cut back by 3 bases and J by 6 bases. The CDR3 spans 13 residues. The V gene's germline CDR1 is SQVTM and CDR2 ANQGSEA. CDR3 nucleotide sequence: TGCAGCGTTGAGGACAGGGACTTCAATGAGCAGTTCTTC. Translating gives CSVEDRDFNEQFF.

The V gene is TRBV9, the J gene TRBJ2-1; TRBD2 matches 10 bases. Germline CDR1 and CDR2: SGDLS and YYNGEE. J was trimmed by 6 bases and V by 0 bases; bases with no gene match: 6. The CDR3 contains 16 residues. Here the CDR3 DNA reads TGTGCCAGCAGCGTAGAGAGATCTAGCGGGGGCAATGAGCAGTTCTTC. Residues: CASSVERSSGGNEQFF.

The chain links TRBV18 to TRBJ2-5; possibly TRBD1 for D (5 bases). Germline CDR1 is KGHSH and CDR2 is LQKENI. V dropped 4 bases and J dropped 4 bases, with 16 bases sitting between them. The CDR3 totals 15 residues. CDR3 nucleotides: TGTGCCAGCTCACAGGCAGTGGGGCTCGGAGAGACCCAGTACTTC. It is translated as CASSQAVGLGETQYF.

The gene calls are TRBV28 and TRBJ1-2; 7 bases are shared with TRBD1. Germline assignment: CDR1 MDHEN and CDR2 SYDVKM. The CDR3 has 17 amino acids. The ends lost 5 bases at V and 8 bases at J; junction bases unmatched: 20. The CDR3 region has the DNA TGTGCCAGCAGTCTCCCTGGAAGACAGGGAGCTGGTGGGGGCTACACCTTC. Its translation is CASSLPGRQGAGGGYTF.

This chain connects TRBV12-3 or TRBV12-4 to TRBJ1-1; D remains ambiguous. The CDR3 is 13 residues long. V was clipped by 5 bases and J by 7 bases, with 14 bases between them. The CDR3 is CASSLRGQSEAFF. CDR3 coding DNA: TGTGCCAGCAGTCTCCGAGGTCAAAGTGAAGCTTTCTTT.

The chain links TRBV5-1 to TRBJ1-2, with TRBD1 matching over 7 bases. The CDR3 runs 14 residues. CDR1 is SGHRS, CDR2 YFSETQ, per germline. The ends lost 4 bases at V and 1 base at J; junction bases unmatched: 4. CDR3 bases: TGCGCCAGCAGCATCGGGACAGTTAACTATGGCTACACCTTC. Amino acid sequence: CASSIGTVNYGYTF.

The chain combines TRBV13 with TRBJ1-1; unclear D gene. V gave up 0 bases and J gave up 1 base, with 6 bases separating them. Germline loops: CDR1 PRHDT, CDR2 FYEKMQ (reference sequence). CDR3 size: 14 residues. In DNA form, the CDR3 reads TGTGCCAGCAGCTTAGGGGCAGGGAACACTGAAGCTTTCTTT. It translates to CASSLGAGNTEAFF.

This rearrangement joins TRBV2 to TRBJ1-5, with D perhaps matching TRBD1 (5 bases). The ends were cut back, 4 bases at V and 6 bases at J, with 13 bases in the middle. The germline gives CDR1 SNHLY, CDR2 FYNNEI. The CDR3 extends over 14 amino acids. The CDR3 protein is CASSVMGGTQPQHF. The CDR3 DNA is TGTGCCAGCAGTGTTATGGGGGGGACTCAGCCCCAGCATTTT.

The chain uses TRBV5-1 and TRBJ1-6; unclear D gene. Between the trimmed V and J ends, which lost 4 bases and 3 bases, there was a span of 5 bases. The CDR3 is made up of 13 amino acids. Germline-derived CDR1 and CDR2 are SGHRS and YFSETQ. The CDR3, as DNA: TGCGCCAGCAGCCCAGACTATAATTCACCCCTCCACTTT. Its translation is CASSPDYNSPLHF.

The V and J genes are TRBV7-8 and TRBJ1-5; D perhaps matches TRBD1 (6 bases). The ends were cut back, 6 bases at V and 4 bases at J, with 10 bases in the middle. CDR1 is SGHVS and CDR2 is FQNEAQ in the germline V gene. The CDR3 runs to 13 residues. CDR3 coding DNA: TGTGCCAGCAGAGGACAGATTAATCAGCCCCAGCATTTT. This sequence encodes CASRGQINQPQHF.

The V gene is TRBV9, the J gene TRBJ2-7; D perhaps matches TRBD1 (6 bases). This CDR3 has 14 residues. CDR1 and CDR2 from the germline V gene are SGDLS and YYNGEE. V was trimmed by 0 bases and J by 5 bases, leaving 12 bases between them. CDR3 in amino acids: CASSVAGRGDEQYF. DNA of the CDR3: TGTGCCAGCAGCGTAGCTGGCAGGGGAGACGAGCAGTACTTC.

V usage is TRBV9 and J usage is TRBJ2-7, with TRBD2 matching over 7 bases. The germline CDR1 and CDR2 sequences are SGDLS and YYNGEE. V was pared by 0 bases and J by 3 bases, with 12 bases of the junction left unmatched. This CDR3 comprises 17 residues. The CDR3 reads CASSVGGGGAGIYEQYF. Written as DNA, the CDR3 is TGTGCCAGCAGCGTAGGGGGGGGAGGAGCGGGCATCTACGAGCAGTACTTC. The complete variable domain, with remaining parts taken from reference TRBV9 and TRBJ2-7, reads DSGVTQTPKHLITATGQRVTLRCSPRSGDLSVYWYQQSLDQGLQFLIQYYNGEERAKGNILERFSAQQFPDLHSELNLSSLELGDSALYFCASSVGGGGAGIYEQYFGPGTRLTVT.

This clone came up a few times. The V gene is TRBV30, the J gene TRBJ1-2, with 8 bases fitting TRBD1. V shed 3 bases and J 3 bases; nucleotides not matched to a gene: 9. In germline, CDR1 is GTSNPN, CDR2 SVGIG (reference sequence). This CDR3 contains 15 residues. For the CDR3, the DNA is TGTGCCTGGAGCGTCGGGGCAGGGGGCGACTATGGCTACACCTTC. Amino acids: CAWSVGAGGDYGYTF.